The 26 T cell receptor beta chains presented below share a single source sample, sequenced in a study of neurological immune-mediated disorders. TCRdb re-derived calls from the 5' RACE reads in MiXCR, one entry per CDR3 protein. Among 30,000 to 40,000 distinct CDR3 sequences listed, approximately 12% were seen once. This sample's time point: technical triplicate 1. What was sequenced was PBMCs. The receptors here all came from a man aged 55 to 70 with HTLV-1-associated myelopathy (HAM/TSP).

The chain uses TRBV6-6 and TRBJ2-3, with D perhaps assigned TRBD1 or TRBD2 (5 bases each). Trimming removed 5 bases at V and 5 bases at J, with 14 bases between. This CDR3 contains 14 residues. Germline CDR1 and CDR2: MNHNY and SVGAGI (reference sequence). CDR3 loop: CASSGTPSQDTQYF. CDR3 sequence (DNA): TGTGCCAGCAGTGGGACCCCATCCCAAGATACGCAGTATTTT.

This clonotype was seen many times. This sequence joins TRBV6-2 or TRBV6-3 and TRBJ1-5, with a weak D call TRBD1 (5 bases). The CDR3 runs 17 residues. The V and J ends lost 0 bases and 0 bases respectively, with 12 bases between them. Germline V gene lookup returns CDR1 MNHEY and CDR2 SVGEGT. The chain's CDR3 is CASSYSRDLYSNQPQHF. The CDR3 DNA reads TGTGCCAGCAGTTACTCTCGGGACCTTTATAGCAATCAGCCCCAGCATTTT.

This clonotype was recorded many times. This rearrangement joins TRBV12-3 or TRBV12-4 to TRBJ2-2, with 13 bases fitting TRBD2. The J segment lost 4 bases and the V segment lost 6 bases, leaving 5 bases of the junction unmatched. The CDR3 loop spans 16 amino acids. The CDR3 DNA sequence: TGTGCCAGCAGCAGGACTAGCGGGAGCTCCACCGGGGAGCTGTTTTTT. Translation: CASSRTSGSSTGELFF.

This clonotype has a count of ten or more. This chain connects TRBV20-1 to TRBJ1-4; D might be TRBD1 (5 bases). V lost 6 bases and J 4 bases, leaving 15 bases between the germline ends. The CDR3 sequence is 14 residues long. Germline loops: CDR1 DFQATT, CDR2 SNEGSKA (reference sequence). The CDR3 is CSAASPRDNEKLFF. CDR3 nucleotide sequence: TGCAGTGCAGCCTCCCCCAGGGATAATGAAAAACTGTTTTTT.

This clonotype was seen repeatedly, ten times or more. The chain links TRBV9 to TRBJ2-1; TRBD2 matches 13 bases. Germline-derived CDR1 and CDR2 are SGDLS and YYNGEE. V dropped 0 bases and J dropped 9; count of bases not matched to a gene: 0. The CDR3 is 14 residues long. CDR3 coding DNA: TGTGCCAGCAGCGTAGGACTAGCGGGAGGTGAGCAGTTCTTC. Translation gives CASSVGLAGGEQFF.

This clonotype was seen repeatedly, ten times or more. This chain joins TRBV5-1 and TRBJ2-5; D is unclear. This CDR3 comprises 14 residues. The V and J ends lost 4 bases and 4 bases respectively, with 14 bases between them. CDR1 is SGHRS, CDR2 YFSETQ, per germline. As DNA, the CDR3 is TGCGCCAGCAGCGCCCGGGTGGGTGGAGAGACCCAGTACTTC. Amino acids: CASSARVGGETQYF.

This clonotype was observed many times. The rearrangement uses TRBV10-3 and TRBJ2-1, with TRBD2 as a possible D gene (6 bases). V lost 9 bases and J 5 bases, leaving 17 bases between the germline ends. CDR3 length: 14 residues. Germline values: CDR1 ENHRY, CDR2 SYGVKD. Written as DNA, the CDR3 is TGTGCCATATCTGTGACTAGTGGAGACAATGAGCAGTTCTTC. Protein: CAISVTSGDNEQFF.

Many counts were recorded for this clonotype. This chain joins TRBV5-1 and TRBJ2-2; 10 positions agree with TRBD2. CDR1 and CDR2 (germline): SGHRS, YFSETQ. The ends lost 2 bases at V and 2 bases at J; junction bases unmatched: 9. CDR3 length equals 18 residues. The CDR3 DNA sequence: TGCGCCAGCAGCTTTCATCCGGGACTAGCGCTTAACACCGGGGAGCTGTTTTTT. This gives the protein CASSFHPGLALNTGELFF. The whole variable domain, filled in from reference TRBV5-1 and TRBJ2-2, reads KAGVTQTPRYLIKTRGQQVTLSCSPISGHRSVSWYQQTPGQGLQFLFEYFSETQRNKGNFPGRFSGRQFSNSRSEMNVSTLELGDSALYLCASSFHPGLALNTGELFFGEGSRLTVL.

This clonotype was seen at least ten times. The chain uses TRBV20-1 and TRBJ2-4; D remains unclear. The CDR3 has 13 residues. V was trimmed by 6 bases and J by 0 bases, leaving 9 bases between them. Germline loops: CDR1 DFQATT, CDR2 SNEGSKA (reference sequence). The CDR3 DNA sequence: TGCAGTGCCCATTGGGGAGCCAAAAACATTCAGTACTTC. Translation gives CSAHWGAKNIQYF.

This clonotype occurred many times. The CDR3 region is CSARDSSGVGLNNEQFF. CDR3 nucleotides: TGCAGTGCTAGAGATTCCTCAGGGGTCGGTTTAAACAATGAGCAGTTCTTC. This chain joins TRBV20-1 and TRBJ2-1; perhaps TRBD1 as D (6 bases). The V gene's germline CDR1 is DFQATT and CDR2 SNEGSKA (reference sequence). The CDR3 has 17 residues. V lost 0 bases, J lost 5 bases, and 20 bases lay in between.

In this sample, this clonotype turned up many times. This rearrangement joins TRBV20-1 to TRBJ1-1; no reliable D call. The CDR3 consists of 13 residues. V shed 1 base and J shed 2 bases, with 8 bases lying between them. Germline V lookup: CDR1 DFQATT, CDR2 SNEGSKA (reference sequence). The CDR3 DNA is TGCAGTGCTAGAGGTACGGGAAACACTGAAGCTTTCTTT. This encodes CSARGTGNTEAFF.

This clonotype was observed many times. The chain combines TRBV7-2 with TRBJ2-7; TRBD1 or TRBD2 may be the D gene (5 bases each). The CDR3 spans 16 residues. Looked up from germline, CDR1 is SGHTA and CDR2 is FQGNSA. Trimming cost V 6 bases and J 3 bases, with 21 bases left between them. CDR3 region: CASRSTIGAGNYEQYF. CDR3 in DNA: TGTGCCAGCAGATCTACCATCGGGGCAGGTAACTACGAGCAGTACTTC.

This clonotype was detected many times. This sequence joins TRBV6-6 and TRBJ2-4; TRBD1 aligns across 7 bases. The V and J ends lost 8 bases and 0 bases, in that order; junction bases with no gene match: 13. Per germline, CDR1 MNHNY and CDR2 SVGAGI (reference sequence). The CDR3 sequence is 17 residues long. The CDR3: CASARVGQRLAKNIQYF. The CDR3 DNA reads as TGTGCCAGCGCAAGGGTGGGACAGCGATTAGCCAAAAACATTCAGTACTTC.

Ten or more counts support this clonotype. V gene TRBV15 combines with J gene TRBJ1-2, with D perhaps matching TRBD1 (6 bases). Germline values: CDR1 LNHNV, CDR2 YYDKDF (reference sequence). V lost 3 bases and J lost 6, with 17 bases in between. The CDR3 runs to 15 residues. The CDR3 is CATSSAITGMDGYTF. The CDR3 region has the DNA TGTGCCACCAGCAGTGCTATAACAGGGATGGATGGCTACACCTTC.

This clonotype appeared many times. The chain links TRBV12-3 or TRBV12-4 to TRBJ2-3; 7 bases match TRBD2. V gave up 6 bases and J gave up 2 bases; unmatched junction bases: 11. The CDR3 has 16 residues. CDR3 DNA sequence: TGTGCCAGCAGGTCAGGGACTACCCAAACCACAGATACGCAGTATTTT. Encoded protein: CASRSGTTQTTDTQYF.

This clonotype was counted many times. The chain joins TRBV6-5 to TRBJ1-2, with D uncertain. Germline V gene data show CDR1 as MNHEY and CDR2 as SVGAGI. The CDR3 contains 13 residues. Trimming cost V 6 bases and J 7 bases, with 15 bases left between them. The CDR3 spells CASSHKAVGGYTF. The CDR3 DNA follows: TGTGCCAGCAGCCACAAGGCAGTTGGTGGCTACACCTTC.

The gene calls are TRBV27 and TRBJ2-1, with 11 bases that match TRBD2. V dropped 3 bases and J dropped 0; count of bases not matched to a gene: 1. Looked up from germline, CDR1 is MNHEY and CDR2 is SMNVEV (reference sequence). The length of the CDR3 is 16 residues. The CDR3 nucleotides read TGTGCCAGCAGTTTTGGGACTAGCGGCTCCTACAATGAGCAGTTCTTC. Translation: CASSFGTSGSYNEQFF.

This clonotype was detected ten times or more. This chain connects TRBV4-1 to TRBJ2-7; perhaps TRBD1 as D (5 bases). From germline, CDR1 is MGHRA and CDR2 YSYEKL. This CDR3 region has 17 residues. Trimming pared 0 bases from V and 1 base from J, leaving 16 bases between. The CDR3 spells CASSQEKGWGRSYEQYF. CDR3 DNA: TGCGCCAGCAGCCAAGAGAAGGGTTGGGGCAGGTCCTACGAGCAGTACTTC.

In its sample, this clonotype was seen many times. The rearrangement uses TRBV7-8 and TRBJ2-5; D ambiguous. From germline, CDR1 is SGHVS and CDR2 FQNEAQ. The CDR3 consists of 13 residues. Trimming stripped 0 bases from V and 2 bases from J, with 4 bases between. CDR3 amino acids: CASSLALQETQYF. Here the CDR3 DNA reads TGTGCCAGCAGCTTAGCCTTACAAGAGACCCAGTACTTC.

This chain connects TRBV6-2 or TRBV6-3 to TRBJ2-5; D might be TRBD1 or TRBD2, each matching 5 bases. The CDR3 is 14 amino acids. In germline, CDR1 is MNHEY, CDR2 SVGEGT. V shed 2 bases and J shed 4 bases, with 11 bases lying between them. CDR3 region: CASSYNDGTETQYF. CDR3 nucleotides: TGTGCCAGCAGTTACAACGATGGGACAGAGACCCAGTACTTC.

This clonotype was observed at least ten times. The chain couples TRBV3-1 to TRBJ2-1; D ambiguous. CDR1 and CDR2 from the germline V gene are LGHDT and YNNKEL (reference sequence). The CDR3 runs to 15 residues. V was trimmed by 1 base and J by 2 bases, leaving 9 bases between them. The CDR3 loop reads CASSQGSKTYNEQFF. Here the CDR3 DNA reads TGTGCCAGCAGCCAAGGTTCTAAAACCTACAATGAGCAGTTCTTC.

There are many counts of this clonotype. V is TRBV4-1 and J is TRBJ2-5, with D maybe TRBD1 (7 bases). This CDR3 contains 16 residues. V dropped 0 bases and J dropped 5 bases, with 16 bases sitting between them. Looked up from germline, CDR1 is MGHRA and CDR2 is YSYEKL. In DNA form, the CDR3 reads TGCGCCAGCAGCCAAGACGGCGGGACAGTTGTTGAGACCCAGTACTTC. It codes for CASSQDGGTVVETQYF.

Ten or more counts support this clonotype. The rearrangement links TRBV29-1 to TRBJ2-5, with 7 positions matching TRBD2. Per germline, CDR1 SQVTM and CDR2 ANQGSEA. The ends lost 3 bases at V and 5 bases at J; junction bases unmatched: 3. The CDR3 is 12 amino acids. This CDR3 reads CSVENGGETQYF. CDR3 DNA: TGCAGCGTTGAGAACGGGGGGGAGACCCAGTACTTC.

Many counts were recorded for this clonotype. The rearrangement joins TRBV20-1 to TRBJ2-1, with 7 positions matching TRBD2. CDR1 DFQATT and CDR2 SNEGSKA come from the germline V gene (reference sequence). This CDR3 spans 13 amino acids. V lost 3 bases, J lost 7 bases, and 6 bases stayed unmatched. The CDR3 DNA reads as TGCAGTGCTAGGTCGAGCGGGGCGAATGAGCAGTTCTTC. Residues: CSARSSGANEQFF.

This clonotype showed up many times. The chain uses TRBV20-1 and TRBJ2-5; 8 nucleotides align to TRBD2. With V trimmed by 0 bases and J by 5 bases, 5 bases remained unmatched. CDR3 length: 14 amino acids. In germline, CDR1 is DFQATT, CDR2 SNEGSKA (reference sequence). CDR3 DNA: TGCAGTGCTAGAGAAGACGGGGGGGGCGAGACCCAGTACTTC. Protein: CSAREDGGGETQYF.

This clonotype was recorded many times. V usage is TRBV5-4 and J usage is TRBJ2-1; tentative D call: TRBD2 (6 bases). The V end was cut by 0 bases, the J end by 8 bases, with 15 bases between. Germline lookup yields CDR1 SGHNT and CDR2 YYREEE (reference sequence). This CDR3 spans 15 amino acids. DNA of the CDR3: TGTGCCAGCAGCTTGGCCGGGGGAATGGGTCATGAGCAGTTCTTC. Amino acid sequence: CASSLAGGMGHEQFF.